The present TCR beta chain was sequenced within a study of shared clonotypes between healthy human individuals. About this clone itself: The same CDR3 arises from other DNA sequences in this sample as well.

Produced via immunoSEQ multiplex PCR; TCRdb's table is partial and in-frame only. The sample shows under 650,000 clones, less than 96% of them seen only once. The material sequenced was naive CD4+ T cells sorted from blood. As to subset: CD45RA+ positively selected. The receptor comes from a woman in her thirties in good health.

The CDR3 region is CASSYSRRGNTEAFF. DNA of the CDR3: TGTGCCAGCAGTTATTCGCGCCGGGGGAACACTGAAGCTTTCTTT. This chain connects TRBV6-5 to TRBJ1-1; D gene unclear. This CDR3 spans 15 amino acids. Trimming removed 3 bases at V and 1 base at J, with 12 bases between. Germline lookup yields CDR1 MNHEY and CDR2 SVGAGI.